What follows is one TCR beta chain and its context. Its antigen is currently unknown. The data belong to a study of OX40 agonist ivuxolimab in advanced cancers. About the study: Allowance was made for prior anti-PD-1, anti-PD-L1 or anti-CTLA-4 therapy, and 35% to 40% had some. Patients achieving partial responses numbered three: one hepatocellular carcinoma case and two cutaneous melanoma cases.

Study-level points and caveats: Certain nonresponders additionally had low normalized T-cell clonal expansion.

TCRdb's table, derived via immunoSEQ multiplex PCR, lists solely in-frame clones and lacks some. This sample carries some 98,000 clones, approximately 93% of them seen once, and the ten largest clones take 0.2% to 0.3%. The TCR comes from an adult with an advanced solid tumor such as melanoma, head and neck, liver or kidney cancer. Sequencing was performed on CD4+ or CD8+ T cells sorted from blood, taken in a trial of the OX40 agonist ivuxolimab.

The DNA for the CDR3 is TGTGCCAGCAGCTCGGGAATAGGTTACGGAAAAACGAATGAGCAGTTCTTC. Protein: CASSSGIGYGKTNEQFF. The rearrangement joins TRBV28 to TRBJ2-1, with D possibly matching TRBD2 (5 bases). CDR3 length: 17 residues. The germline V gene has CDR1 MDHEN and CDR2 SYDVKM. Trimming left V 6 bases short and J 7 bases short, with 25 bases between.